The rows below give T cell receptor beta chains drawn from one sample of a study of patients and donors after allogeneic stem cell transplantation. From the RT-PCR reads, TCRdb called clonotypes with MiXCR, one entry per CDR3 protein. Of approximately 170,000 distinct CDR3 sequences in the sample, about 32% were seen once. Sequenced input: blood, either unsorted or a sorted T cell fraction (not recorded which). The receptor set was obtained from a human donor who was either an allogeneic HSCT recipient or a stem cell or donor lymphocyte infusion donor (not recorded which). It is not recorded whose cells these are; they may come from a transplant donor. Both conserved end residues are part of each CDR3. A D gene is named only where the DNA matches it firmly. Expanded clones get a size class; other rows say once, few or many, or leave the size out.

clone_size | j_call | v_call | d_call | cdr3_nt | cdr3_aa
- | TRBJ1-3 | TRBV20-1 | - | TGCAGTGCTAGTGGACGCACGGACACCATATATTTT | CSASGRTDTIYF
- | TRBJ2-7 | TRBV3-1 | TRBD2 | TGTGCCAGCAGCCAAGATTGGGTGGGACTAACCTACGAGCAGTACTTC | CASSQDWVGLTYEQYF
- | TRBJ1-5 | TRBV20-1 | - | TGCAGTGCCACGAAGGACAATCAGCCCCAGCATTTT | CSATKDNQPQHF
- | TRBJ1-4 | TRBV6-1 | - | TGTGCCAGCAGTCGCACACAGCCCGAAAAACTGTTTTTT | CASSRTQPEKLFF
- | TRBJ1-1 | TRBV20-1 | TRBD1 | TGCAGTGCTAGAGATCAGGGGGGACCTAACACTGAAGCTTTCTTT | CSARDQGGPNTEAFF
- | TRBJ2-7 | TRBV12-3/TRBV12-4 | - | TGTGCCAGCAGCCATCAGCGGAGAACCTACGAGCAGTACTTC | CASSHQRRTYEQYF
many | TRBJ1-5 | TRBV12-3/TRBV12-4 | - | TGTGCCAGCAGTTTATCGGTGACCAATCAGCCCCAGCATTTT | CASSLSVTNQPQHF
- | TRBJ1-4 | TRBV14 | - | TGTGCCAGCAGCCAAGATGCCCCCAGGAGACGAGTTGAAAAACTGTTTTTT | CASSQDAPRRRVEKLFF
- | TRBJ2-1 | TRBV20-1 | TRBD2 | TGCAGTGCTAGTGCGCGGGAGGGAGTCTACAATGAGCAGTTCTTC | CSASAREGVYNEQFF
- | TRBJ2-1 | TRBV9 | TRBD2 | TGTGCCAGCAGCGTCGGGACTAGCGGGAGGAATGAGCAGTTCTTC | CASSVGTSGRNEQFF
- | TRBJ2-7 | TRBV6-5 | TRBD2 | TGTGCCGGCAGTCCAAGGCAACTAGCGTTGTACGAGCAGTACTTC | CAGSPRQLALYEQYF
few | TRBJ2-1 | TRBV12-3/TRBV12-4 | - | TGTGCCAGCACCTCCCGTAGGGGGGGCGATGAGCAGTTCTTC | CASTSRRGGDEQFF
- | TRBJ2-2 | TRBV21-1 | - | TGTGCCAGCAGCAAAGATATCGCTAGCGGATCGAACACCGGGGAGCTGTTTTTT | CASSKDIASGSNTGELFF
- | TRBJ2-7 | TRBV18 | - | TGTGCCAGCTCCCCAAACGCGGGATCGAGCTCCTACGAGCAGTACTTC | CASSPNAGSSSYEQYF
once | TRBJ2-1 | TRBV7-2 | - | TGTGCCAGCAGCTTAGCACCGTACAATGGCTACAATGAGCAGTTCTTC | CASSLAPYNGYNEQFF
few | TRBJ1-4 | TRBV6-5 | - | TGTGCCAGCAGTCGCATGTTGCAGTGGAAACTGTTTTTT | CASSRMLQWKLFF
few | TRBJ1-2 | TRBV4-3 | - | TGCGCCAGCAGCCCAAATCGGTTTAACTATGGCTACACCTTC | CASSPNRFNYGYTF
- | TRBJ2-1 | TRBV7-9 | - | TGTGCCAGCGAGTGGAGCTCCTACAATGAGCAGTTCTTC | CASEWSSYNEQFF
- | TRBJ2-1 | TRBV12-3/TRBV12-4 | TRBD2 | TGTGCCAGCAGTTTCGGGGGACTAATTGAGCAGTTCTTC | CASSFGGLIEQFF
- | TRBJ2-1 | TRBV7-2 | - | TGTGCCAGCAGCGAACAGGGTTTCGGCGATGAGCAGTTCTTC | CASSEQGFGDEQFF
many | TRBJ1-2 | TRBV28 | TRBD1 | TGTGCCAGCGGGACAGAGATAAACTATGGCTACACCTTC | CASGTEINYGYTF
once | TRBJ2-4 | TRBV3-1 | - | TGTGCCAGCAGCCAAGAGGGAGAAGCCAAAAACATTCAGTACTTC | CASSQEGEAKNIQYF
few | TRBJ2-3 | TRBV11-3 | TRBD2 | TGTGCCAGCAGCCTTGGACTAGCGGGAACCACAGATACGCAGTATTTT | CASSLGLAGTTDTQYF
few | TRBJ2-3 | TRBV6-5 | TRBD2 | TGTGCCAGCAGTCTACGGACTAGCGGAGGGGATACGCAGTATTTT | CASSLRTSGGDTQYF
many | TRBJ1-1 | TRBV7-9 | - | TGTGCCAGCAGCTTACGGGCTGAAGCTTTCTTT | CASSLRAEAFF
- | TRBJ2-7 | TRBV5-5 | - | TGTGCCAGCAGCTCTCCGGGACTCGACTACGAGCAGTACTTC | CASSSPGLDYEQYF
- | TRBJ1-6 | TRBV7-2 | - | TGTGCCAGCAGGGAGGACAGATGGAATTCACCCCTCCACTTT | CASREDRWNSPLHF
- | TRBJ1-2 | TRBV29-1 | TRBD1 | TGCAGCGTCGGCCGGGACAGGGGAGGCGATGGCTACACCTTC | CSVGRDRGGDGYTF
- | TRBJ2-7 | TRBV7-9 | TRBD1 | TGTGCCAGCAGCTCTTGGGACAGAGCCTACGAGCAGTACTTC | CASSSWDRAYEQYF
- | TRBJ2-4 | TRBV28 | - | TGTGCCAGCACGGACCAAAACATTCAGTACTTC | CASTDQNIQYF
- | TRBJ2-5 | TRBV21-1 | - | TGTGCCAGCTTGGCGTACCAAGAGACCCAGTACTTC | CASLAYQETQYF
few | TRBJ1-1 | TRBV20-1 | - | TGCAGTGCTAGAGATCTGTGGCGTCCTCAGAACACTGAAGCTTTCTTT | CSARDLWRPQNTEAFF
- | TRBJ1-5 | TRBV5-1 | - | TGCGCCAGCAGCGGGATGGGGGGTCAGCCCCAGCATTTT | CASSGMGGQPQHF
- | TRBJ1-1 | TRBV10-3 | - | TGTGCCATCAGTGAATCCCACCGGGAGGGGCACATGAACACTGAAGCTTTCTTT | CAISESHREGHMNTEAFF
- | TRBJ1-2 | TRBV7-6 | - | TGTGCCAGCAGCTTAGAAGGTGACGGTTATGGCTACACCTTC | CASSLEGDGYGYTF
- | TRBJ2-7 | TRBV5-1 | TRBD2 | TGCGCCAGCAGCTTGGGGACTAGCGGATACGAGCAGTACTTC | CASSLGTSGYEQYF
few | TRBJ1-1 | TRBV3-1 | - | TGTGCCAGCAGCCAGTCCGGGACGCAGATTGAAGCTTTCTTT | CASSQSGTQIEAFF
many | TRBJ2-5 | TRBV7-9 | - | TGTGCCAGCAGCTTAGGTGGGCTAGCTCAACAGACCCAGTACTTC | CASSLGGLAQQTQYF
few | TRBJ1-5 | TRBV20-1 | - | TGCAGTGCTAGAGGATCGGGGGCAGGCAATCAGCCCCAGCATTTT | CSARGSGAGNQPQHF
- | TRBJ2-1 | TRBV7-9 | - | TGTGCCAGCAGCTTGACCAACAATGAGCAGTTCTTC | CASSLTNNEQFF
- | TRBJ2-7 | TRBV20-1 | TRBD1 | TGCAGTGCTTTCCCAGGGGGCTTCAACGAGCAGTACTTC | CSAFPGGFNEQYF
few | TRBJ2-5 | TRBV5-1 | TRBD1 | TGCGCCAGCAGACAGCCTTTTCGGGACAGGGAAGAGACCCAGTACTTC | CASRQPFRDREETQYF
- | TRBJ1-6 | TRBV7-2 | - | TGTGCCAGCAGCATCTTAAGTTCACCCCTCCACTTT | CASSILSSPLHF
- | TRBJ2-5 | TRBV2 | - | TGTGCCACCACCCTGACAGGGAGGCAAGAGACCCAGTACTTC | CATTLTGRQETQYF
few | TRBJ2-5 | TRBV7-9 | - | TGTGCCAGCAGCCCAACTCTCCGCAGGGTCGATAAAGAGACCCAGTACTTC | CASSPTLRRVDKETQYF
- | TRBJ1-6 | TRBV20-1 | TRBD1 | TGCAGTGCTTACAGGGGGTTGGGTATCGATTCACCCCTCCACTTT | CSAYRGLGIDSPLHF
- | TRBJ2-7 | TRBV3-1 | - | TGTGCCAGCAGCCGCCGGGACGGCTCCTACGAGCAGTACTTC | CASSRRDGSYEQYF
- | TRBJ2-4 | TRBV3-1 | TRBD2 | TGTGCCAGCAGCCCTCGGACTAGCGGGAGGGACATTCAGTACTTC | CASSPRTSGRDIQYF
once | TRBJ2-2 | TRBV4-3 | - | TGCGCCAGCAGCCCCGGAGGGCCGGGCACCGGGGAGCTGTTTTTT | CASSPGGPGTGELFF
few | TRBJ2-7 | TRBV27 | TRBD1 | TGTGCCAGCAGTTGGGGGACAGACTACGAGCAGTACTTC | CASSWGTDYEQYF
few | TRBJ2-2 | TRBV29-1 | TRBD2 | TGCAGCGTTGACCTGGCGGGAGTGACCGGGGAGCTGTTTTTT | CSVDLAGVTGELFF
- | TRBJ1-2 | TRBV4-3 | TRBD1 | TGCGCCAGCAGCCCCTCCGGGACAGGGAAGAAGGGCTACACCTTC | CASSPSGTGKKGYTF
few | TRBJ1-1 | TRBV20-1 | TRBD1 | TGCAGTGCTAGGGCCACAGGGGACGCTGAAGCTTTCTTT | CSARATGDAEAFF
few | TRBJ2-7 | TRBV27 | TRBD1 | TGTGCCAGCAGCAGGTGGGACAGGGGTCACGAGCAGTACTTC | CASSRWDRGHEQYF
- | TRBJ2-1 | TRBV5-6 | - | TGTGCCAGCAGCTTGGCCAATCCAGAGGGGCAGTTCTTC | CASSLANPEGQFF